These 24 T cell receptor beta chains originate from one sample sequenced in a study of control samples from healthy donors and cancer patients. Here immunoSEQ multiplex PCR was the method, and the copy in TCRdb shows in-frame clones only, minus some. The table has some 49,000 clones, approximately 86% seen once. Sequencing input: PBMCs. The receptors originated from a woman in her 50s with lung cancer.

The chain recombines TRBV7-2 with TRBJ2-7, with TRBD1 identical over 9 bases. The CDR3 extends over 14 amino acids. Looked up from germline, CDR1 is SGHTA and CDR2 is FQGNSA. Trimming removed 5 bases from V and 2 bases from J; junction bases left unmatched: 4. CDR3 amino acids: CASSPGTGTYEQYF. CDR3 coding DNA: TGTGCCAGCAGCCCCGGGACAGGGACCTACGAGCAGTACTTC.

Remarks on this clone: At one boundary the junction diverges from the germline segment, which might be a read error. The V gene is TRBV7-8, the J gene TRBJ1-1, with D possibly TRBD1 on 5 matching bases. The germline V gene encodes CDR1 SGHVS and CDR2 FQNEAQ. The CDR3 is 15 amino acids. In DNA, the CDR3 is TGTGCCAGCAGCTTAGTAGCCGGGGGGAACGCTGAAGCTTTCTTT. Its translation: CASSLVAGGNAEAFF.

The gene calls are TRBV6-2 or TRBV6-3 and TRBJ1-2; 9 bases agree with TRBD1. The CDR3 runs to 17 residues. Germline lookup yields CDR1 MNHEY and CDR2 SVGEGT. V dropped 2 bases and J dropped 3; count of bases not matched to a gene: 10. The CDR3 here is CASSYLRDRVFYYGYTF. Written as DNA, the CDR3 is TGTGCCAGCAGTTACCTAAGGGACAGGGTATTTTACTATGGCTACACCTTC.

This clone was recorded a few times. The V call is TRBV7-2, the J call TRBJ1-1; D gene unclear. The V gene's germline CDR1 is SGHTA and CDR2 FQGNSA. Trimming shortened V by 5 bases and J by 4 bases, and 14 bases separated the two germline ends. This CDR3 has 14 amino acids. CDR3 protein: CASSLRARGTEAFF. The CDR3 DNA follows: TGTGCCAGCAGCCTAAGGGCCCGGGGCACTGAAGCTTTCTTT. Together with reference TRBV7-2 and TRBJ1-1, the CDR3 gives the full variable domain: GAGVSQSPSNKVTEKGKDVELRCDPISGHTALYWYRQSLGQGLEFLIYFQGNSAPDKSGLPSDRFSAERTGGSVSTLTIQRTQQEDSAVYLCASSLRARGTEAFFGQGTRLTVV.

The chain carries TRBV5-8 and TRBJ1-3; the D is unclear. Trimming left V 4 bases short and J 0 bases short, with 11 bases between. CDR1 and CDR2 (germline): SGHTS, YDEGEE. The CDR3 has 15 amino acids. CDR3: CASSVLTISGNTIYF. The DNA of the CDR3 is TGTGCCAGCAGCGTCCTTACAATCTCTGGAAACACCATATATTTT.

CDR3 coding DNA: TGTGCCAGCAGTAAAACAGGCCGTCGGGGCTACACCTTC. Translation: CASSKTGRRGYTF. The chain links TRBV6-5 to TRBJ1-2, with D possibly being TRBD1 (5 bases). Trimming stripped 5 bases from V and 8 bases from J, with 15 bases between. Germline CDR1 MNHEY, CDR2 SVGAGI. The CDR3 extends over 13 amino acids.

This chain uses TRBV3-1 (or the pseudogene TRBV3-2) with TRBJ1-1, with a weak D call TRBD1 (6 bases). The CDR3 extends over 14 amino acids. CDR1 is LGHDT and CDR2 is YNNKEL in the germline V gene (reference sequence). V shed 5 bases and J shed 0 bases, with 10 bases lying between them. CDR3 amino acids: CASSAQGLNTEAFF. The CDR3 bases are TGTGCCAGCAGCGCACAGGGACTGAACACTGAAGCTTTCTTT.

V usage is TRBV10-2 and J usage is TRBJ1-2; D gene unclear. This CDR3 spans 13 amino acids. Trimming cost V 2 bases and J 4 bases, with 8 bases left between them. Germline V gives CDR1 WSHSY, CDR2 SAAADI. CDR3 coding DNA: TGCGCCAGCAGTGAGACGTTCAGCTATGGCTACACCTTC. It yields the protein CASSETFSYGYTF.

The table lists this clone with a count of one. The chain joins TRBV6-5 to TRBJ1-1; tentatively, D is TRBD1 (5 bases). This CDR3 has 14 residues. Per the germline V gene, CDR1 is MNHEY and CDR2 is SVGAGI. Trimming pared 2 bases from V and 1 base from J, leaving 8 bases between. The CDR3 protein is CASSYGTQNTEAFF. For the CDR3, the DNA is TGTGCCAGCAGTTACGGGACCCAGAACACTGAAGCTTTCTTT.

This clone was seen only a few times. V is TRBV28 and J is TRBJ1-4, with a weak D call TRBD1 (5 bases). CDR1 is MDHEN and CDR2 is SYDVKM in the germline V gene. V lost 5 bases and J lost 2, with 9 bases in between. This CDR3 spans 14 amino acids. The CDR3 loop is CASSPGSTNEKLFF. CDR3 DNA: TGTGCCAGCAGTCCAGGGTCCACTAATGAAAAACTGTTTTTT.

The CDR3: CATRREGTETQYF. The CDR3, as DNA: TGTGCCACCCGACGGGAGGGGACAGAGACCCAGTACTTC. The chain couples TRBV10-3 to TRBJ2-5; 8 bases are a match to TRBD2. The V gene's germline CDR1 is ENHRY and CDR2 SYGVKD. Unmatched junction bases numbered 8, after V lost 10 bases and J lost 4 bases. This CDR3 is built from 13 residues.

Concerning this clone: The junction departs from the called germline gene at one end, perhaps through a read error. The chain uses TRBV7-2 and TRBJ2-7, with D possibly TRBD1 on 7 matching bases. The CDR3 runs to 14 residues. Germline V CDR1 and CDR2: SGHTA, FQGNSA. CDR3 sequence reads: CASSLAEGAYERYF. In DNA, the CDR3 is TGTGCCAGCAGCTTAGCGGAGGGGGCCTACGAGCGGTACTTC.

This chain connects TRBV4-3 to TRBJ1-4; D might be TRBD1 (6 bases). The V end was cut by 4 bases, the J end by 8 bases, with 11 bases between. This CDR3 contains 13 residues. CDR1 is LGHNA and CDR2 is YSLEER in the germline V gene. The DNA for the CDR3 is TGCGCCAGCAGCCTGACAGGAGTAGAAAAACTGTTTTTT. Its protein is CASSLTGVEKLFF.

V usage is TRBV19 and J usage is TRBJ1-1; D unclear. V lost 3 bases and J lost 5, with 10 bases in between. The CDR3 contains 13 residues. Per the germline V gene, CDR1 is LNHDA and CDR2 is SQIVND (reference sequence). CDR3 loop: CASSITSWTEAFF. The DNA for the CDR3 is TGTGCCAGTAGTATTACATCGTGGACTGAAGCTTTCTTT.

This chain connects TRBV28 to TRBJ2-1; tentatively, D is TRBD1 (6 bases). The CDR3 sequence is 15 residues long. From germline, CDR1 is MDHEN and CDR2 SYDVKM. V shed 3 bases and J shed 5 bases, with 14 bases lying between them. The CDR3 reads CASSLVQGRHNEQFF. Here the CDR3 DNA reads TGTGCCAGCAGTTTGGTACAGGGTCGTCACAATGAGCAGTTCTTC.

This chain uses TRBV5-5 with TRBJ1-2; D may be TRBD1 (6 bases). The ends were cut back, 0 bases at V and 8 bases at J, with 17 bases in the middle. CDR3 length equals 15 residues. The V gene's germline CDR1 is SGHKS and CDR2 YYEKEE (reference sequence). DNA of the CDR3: TGTGCCAGCAGCTTGGGGACACAGGGCATAAGCGGCTACACCTTC. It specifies CASSLGTQGISGYTF. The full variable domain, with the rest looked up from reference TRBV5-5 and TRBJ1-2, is DAGVTQSPTHLIKTRGQQVTLRCSPISGHKSVSWYQQVLGQGPQFIFQYYEKEERGRGNFPDRFSARQFPNYSSELNVNALLLGDSALYLCASSLGTQGISGYTFGSGTRLTVV.

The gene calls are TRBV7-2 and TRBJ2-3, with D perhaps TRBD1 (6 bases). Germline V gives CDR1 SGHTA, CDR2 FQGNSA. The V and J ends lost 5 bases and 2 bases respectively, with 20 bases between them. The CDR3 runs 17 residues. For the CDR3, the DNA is TGTGCCAGCAGCCATTTAAAAACCGGACAGCTCACAGATACGCAGTATTTT. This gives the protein CASSHLKTGQLTDTQYF.

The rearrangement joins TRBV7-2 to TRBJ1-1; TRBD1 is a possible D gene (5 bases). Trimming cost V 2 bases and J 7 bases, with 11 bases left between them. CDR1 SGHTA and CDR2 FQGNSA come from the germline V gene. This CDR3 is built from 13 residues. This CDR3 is CASSLILGREAFF. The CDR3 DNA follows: TGTGCCAGCAGCTTAATTTTGGGGCGTGAAGCTTTCTTT.

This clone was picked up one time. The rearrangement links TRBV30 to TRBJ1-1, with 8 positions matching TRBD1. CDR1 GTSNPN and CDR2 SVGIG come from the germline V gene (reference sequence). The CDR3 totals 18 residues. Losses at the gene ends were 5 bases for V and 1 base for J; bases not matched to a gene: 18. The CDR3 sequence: CAWASVGTGPPQNTEAFF. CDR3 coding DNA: TGTGCCTGGGCTTCAGTCGGGACAGGACCGCCTCAGAACACTGAAGCTTTCTTT.

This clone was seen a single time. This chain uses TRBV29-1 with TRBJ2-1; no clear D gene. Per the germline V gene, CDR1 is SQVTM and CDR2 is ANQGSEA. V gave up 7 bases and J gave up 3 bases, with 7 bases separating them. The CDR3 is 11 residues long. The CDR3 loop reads CSAENYNEQFF. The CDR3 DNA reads TGCAGCGCCGAAAACTACAATGAGCAGTTCTTC.

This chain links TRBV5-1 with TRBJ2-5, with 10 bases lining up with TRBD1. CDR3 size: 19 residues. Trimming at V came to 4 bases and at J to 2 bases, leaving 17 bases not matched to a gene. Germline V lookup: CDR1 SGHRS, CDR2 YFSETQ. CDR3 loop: CASSRFPGTGDPAQETQYF. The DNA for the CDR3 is TGCGCCAGCAGCCGATTCCCCGGGACAGGGGACCCCGCGCAAGAGACCCAGTACTTC.

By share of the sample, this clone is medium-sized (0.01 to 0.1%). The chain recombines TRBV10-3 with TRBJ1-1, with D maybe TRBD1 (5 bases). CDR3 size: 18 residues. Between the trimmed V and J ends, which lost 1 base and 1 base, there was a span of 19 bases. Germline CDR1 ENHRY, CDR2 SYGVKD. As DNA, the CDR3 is TGTGCCATCAGTGAGTTTAACGCCAGGGCACCCCGGAACACTGAAGCTTTCTTT. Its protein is CAISEFNARAPRNTEAFF.

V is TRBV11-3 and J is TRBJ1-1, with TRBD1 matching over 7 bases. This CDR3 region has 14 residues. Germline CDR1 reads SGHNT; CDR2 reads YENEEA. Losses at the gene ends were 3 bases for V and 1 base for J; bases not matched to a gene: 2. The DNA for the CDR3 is TGTGCCAGCAGCTTCGGACAGGCGAACACTGAAGCTTTCTTT. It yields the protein CASSFGQANTEAFF.

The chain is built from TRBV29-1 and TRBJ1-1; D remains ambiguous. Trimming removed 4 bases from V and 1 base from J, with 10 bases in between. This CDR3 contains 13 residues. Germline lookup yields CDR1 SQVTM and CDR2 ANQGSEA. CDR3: CSVVPVTNTEAFF. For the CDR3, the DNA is TGCAGCGTTGTGCCGGTTACGAACACTGAAGCTTTCTTT.